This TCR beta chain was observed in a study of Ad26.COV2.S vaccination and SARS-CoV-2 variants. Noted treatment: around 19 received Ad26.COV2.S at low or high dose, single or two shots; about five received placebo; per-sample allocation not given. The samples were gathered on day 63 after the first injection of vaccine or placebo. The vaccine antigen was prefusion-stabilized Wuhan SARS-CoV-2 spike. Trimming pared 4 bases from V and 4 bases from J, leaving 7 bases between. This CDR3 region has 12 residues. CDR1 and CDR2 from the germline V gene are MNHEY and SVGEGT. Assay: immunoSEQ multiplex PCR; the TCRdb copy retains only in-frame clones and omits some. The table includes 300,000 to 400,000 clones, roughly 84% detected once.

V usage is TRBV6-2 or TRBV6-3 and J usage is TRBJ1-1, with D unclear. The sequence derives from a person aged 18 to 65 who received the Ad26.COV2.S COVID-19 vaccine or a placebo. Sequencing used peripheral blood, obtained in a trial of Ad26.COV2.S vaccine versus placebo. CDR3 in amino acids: CASSSWSTEAFF. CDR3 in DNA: TGTGCCAGCAGTTCGTGGAGCACTGAAGCTTTCTTT.